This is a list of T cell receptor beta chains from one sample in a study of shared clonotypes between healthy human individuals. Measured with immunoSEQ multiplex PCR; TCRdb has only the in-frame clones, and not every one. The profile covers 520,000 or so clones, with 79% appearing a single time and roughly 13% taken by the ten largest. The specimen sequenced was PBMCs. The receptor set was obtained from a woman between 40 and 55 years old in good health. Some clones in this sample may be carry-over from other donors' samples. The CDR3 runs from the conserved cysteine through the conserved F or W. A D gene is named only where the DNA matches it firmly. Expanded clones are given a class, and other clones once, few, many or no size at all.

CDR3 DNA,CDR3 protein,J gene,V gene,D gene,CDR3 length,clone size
TGTGCCAGCACTAGACAGGGGTTGAACACTGAAGCTTTCTTT,CASTRQGLNTEAFF,TRBJ1-1,TRBV2,TRBD1,14,few
TGTGCCAGCAGTGGGCCGGCCGGGGATGAGCAGTTCTTC,CASSGPAGDEQFF,TRBJ2-1,TRBV2,-,13,few
TGTGCCAGCTCACCAAATAATCCGGGACAGGGGGCGGGCGAGCAGTACTTC,CASSPNNPGQGAGEQYF,TRBJ2-7,TRBV18,TRBD1,17,once
TGTGCCAGCAGCTTAGCGCAGAAGCGGAGCACAGATACGCAGTATTTT,CASSLAQKRSTDTQYF,TRBJ2-3,TRBV7-8,-,16,many
TGTGCCAGCAGTCGGCCATGGAGCCTGTACTTC,CASSRPWSLYF,TRBJ2-7,TRBV28,-,11,-
TGTGCCAGCAACCAAGGGACAGGAGACACCGGGGAGCTGTTTTTT,CASNQGTGDTGELFF,TRBJ2-2,TRBV6-1,TRBD1,15,-
TGTGCCAGCTCACCGAGGACAAATATCAACTATGGCTACACCTTC,CASSPRTNINYGYTF,TRBJ1-2,TRBV18,-,15,-
TGCGCCAGCAGCTTCGAGGGGACCTACTACGAGCAGTACTTC,CASSFEGTYYEQYF,TRBJ2-7,TRBV5-1,-,14,-
TGTGCCAGCAGTTTAGTCTTCTCGTACAATGAGCAGTTCTTC,CASSLVFSYNEQFF,TRBJ2-1,TRBV28,-,14,once
TGTGCCAGCAGCTTAGTAGGGTCTTCGGGCGGGATCTACAATGAGCAGTTCTTC,CASSLVGSSGGIYNEQFF,TRBJ2-1,TRBV7-8,-,18,-
TGTGCCAGCAGCTTATGGGGACAGGGGGCGAGTACGGGTGGCTACACCTTC,CASSLWGQGASTGGYTF,TRBJ1-2,TRBV7-2,TRBD1,17,-
TGCGCCAGCGGAGAACCCACCGGGGAGCTGTTTTTT,CASGEPTGELFF,TRBJ2-2,TRBV5-1,-,12,once
TGCGCCAGCAGCCCAAGGAGCGGAGTCAATGAGCAGTTCTTC,CASSPRSGVNEQFF,TRBJ2-1,TRBV5-1,-,14,-
TGTGCCAGCAGCCACCGCACCTCGGGCAGAGATCAGCCCCAGCATTTT,CASSHRTSGRDQPQHF,TRBJ1-5,TRBV7-8,-,16,-
TGTGCCTGGAAAAGGACAGGGGTGAACACCGGGGAGCTGTTTTTT,CAWKRTGVNTGELFF,TRBJ2-2,TRBV30,TRBD1,15,-
TGTGCCAGCAGTCCCCTAGCTGGGAGCTCCTACGAGCAGTACTTC,CASSPLAGSSYEQYF,TRBJ2-7,TRBV7-6,-,15,-
TGTGCCAGCAGTCCCGGACTAGCGGGAGGGTCCCAGTACTTC,CASSPGLAGGSQYF,TRBJ2-7,TRBV2,TRBD2,14,-
TGTGCCACTTTACAGGGTCGGAATCAGCCCCAGCATTTT,CATLQGRNQPQHF,TRBJ1-5,TRBV6-1,-,13,-
TGTGCCAGCAACTGGGGCCGAGTGGGGTATGGCTACACCTTC,CASNWGRVGYGYTF,TRBJ1-2,TRBV28,-,14,-
TGTGCCAGCAGCTCAACGACACCCGCCCCGGATCAGGCGGGGGAGCTGTTTTTT,CASSSTTPAPDQAGELFF,TRBJ2-2,TRBV7-3,-,18,-
TGTGCCAGCAGACGGGGACAGACGAACACTGAAGCTTTCTTT,CASRRGQTNTEAFF,TRBJ1-1,TRBV6-6,TRBD1,14,few
TGTGCCAGCAGCCCAATATCCTCTGGGGCCAACGTCCTGACTTTC,CASSPISSGANVLTF,TRBJ2-6,TRBV14,-,15,-
TGTGCCAGCAGCTTAGTTAGCGGGAGAGGGCCAGATACGCAGTATTTT,CASSLVSGRGPDTQYF,TRBJ2-3,TRBV7-6,TRBD2,16,-
TGTGCCAGCAGCCCTGCTCGACTAGATGGGGGCACCGGGGAGCTGTTTTTT,CASSPARLDGGTGELFF,TRBJ2-2,TRBV7-3,-,17,-
TGTGCCAGCAGCTTCCAAGCGGGAGTAAGCGATGAGCAGTTCTTC,CASSFQAGVSDEQFF,TRBJ2-1,TRBV7-3,TRBD2,15,few
TGTGCCAGCAGCTTAGGGGACAGGGGCCAGTTC,CASSLGDRGQF,TRBJ2-7,TRBV7-9,TRBD1,11,-
TGTGCCAGCAGCCAAGACAGGTTCCAGACCTACGAGCAGTACTTC,CASSQDRFQTYEQYF,TRBJ2-7,TRBV7-2,-,15,-
TGTGCCAGCAGATCGGCTCAGGGGGCTGATACGCAGTATTTT,CASRSAQGADTQYF,TRBJ2-3,TRBV7-2,TRBD1,14,-
TGTGCCTGGAGTCTGGGGAGTCAAGAGACCCAGTACTTC,CAWSLGSQETQYF,TRBJ2-5,TRBV30,-,13,-
TGTGCCAGCAGCTCAGGACTAGCGGGAGCACCGGGGTTCGCAGATACGCAGTATTTT,CASSSGLAGAPGFADTQYF,TRBJ2-3,TRBV7-2,TRBD2,19,-
TGTGCCAGCAGCAGGGACAGCTCTGGAAACACCATATATTTT,CASSRDSSGNTIYF,TRBJ1-3,TRBV5-4,TRBD1,14,-
TGTGCCAGCAGTGATCTTGAGGAGAAATTCTACGAGCAGTACTTC,CASSDLEEKFYEQYF,TRBJ2-7,TRBV6-1,-,15,-
TGTGCCAGCAGCCCGGGGAGGGGCTACCACGAGCAGTACTTC,CASSPGRGYHEQYF,TRBJ2-7,TRBV6-1,TRBD2,14,-
TGCGCCAGCAGCTTGGAGCCTCAGGGGGGCTACACCTTC,CASSLEPQGGYTF,TRBJ1-2,TRBV5-1,-,13,-
TGTGCCAGCAGCGCCTGGGACAGGGTGGCCGAGCAGTACTTC,CASSAWDRVAEQYF,TRBJ2-7,TRBV14,TRBD1,14,-
TGTGCCAGCAGCCCGCGGGCAACAGGGGGCGCAAGAAATGAGCAGTTCTTC,CASSPRATGGARNEQFF,TRBJ2-1,TRBV7-3,TRBD1,17,-
TGCGCCAGCAGCCAAGAACCGGGAGCCAGTTACGGGCAGTACTTC,CASSQEPGASYGQYF,TRBJ2-7,TRBV4-3,-,15,-
TGTGCCTGGAGTGTAAATAATTCACCCCTCCACTTT,CAWSVNNSPLHF,TRBJ1-6,TRBV30,-,12,many